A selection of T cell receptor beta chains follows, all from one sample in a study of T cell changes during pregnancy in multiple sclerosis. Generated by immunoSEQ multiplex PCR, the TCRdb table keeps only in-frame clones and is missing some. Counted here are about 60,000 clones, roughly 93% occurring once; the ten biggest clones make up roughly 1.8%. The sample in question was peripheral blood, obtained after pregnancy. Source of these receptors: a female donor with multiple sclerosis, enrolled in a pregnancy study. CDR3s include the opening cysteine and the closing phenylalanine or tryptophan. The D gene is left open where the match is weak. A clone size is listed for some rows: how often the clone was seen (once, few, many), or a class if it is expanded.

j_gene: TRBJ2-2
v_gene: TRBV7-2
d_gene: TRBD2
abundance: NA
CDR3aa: CASSPTSGRALSGELFF
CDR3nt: TGTGCCAGCAGCCCAACTAGCGGGAGGGCCCTCAGCGGGGAGCTGTTTTTT

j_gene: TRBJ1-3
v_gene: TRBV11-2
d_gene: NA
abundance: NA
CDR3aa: CASSPNQGGRGNTIYF
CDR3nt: TGTGCCAGCAGCCCCAATCAAGGGGGACGAGGAAACACCATATATTTT

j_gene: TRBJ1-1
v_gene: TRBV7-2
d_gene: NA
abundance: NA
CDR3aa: CASSLAGRNTEAFF
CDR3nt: TGTGCCAGCAGCTTAGCGGGCAGGAACACTGAAGCTTTCTTT

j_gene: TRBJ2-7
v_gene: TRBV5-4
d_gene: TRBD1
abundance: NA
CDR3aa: CASSGETGINPYEQYF
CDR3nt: TGTGCCAGCAGCGGGGAGACAGGGATAAATCCCTACGAGCAGTACTTC

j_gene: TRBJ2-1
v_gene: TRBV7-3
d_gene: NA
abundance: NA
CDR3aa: CASSSPGTYNEQFF
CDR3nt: TGTGCCAGCAGCAGCCCCGGGACCTACAATGAGCAGTTCTTC

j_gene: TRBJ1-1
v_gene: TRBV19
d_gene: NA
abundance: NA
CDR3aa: CASRIGQMNTEAFF
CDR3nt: TGTGCCAGTAGGATCGGACAGATGAACACTGAAGCTTTCTTT

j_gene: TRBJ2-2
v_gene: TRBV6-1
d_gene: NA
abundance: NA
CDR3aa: CASSSDSANTGELFF
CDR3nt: TGTGCCAGCAGTTCCGACAGCGCGAACACCGGGGAGCTGTTTTTT

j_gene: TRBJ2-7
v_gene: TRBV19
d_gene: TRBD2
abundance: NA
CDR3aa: CASSPGTSGIQQYF
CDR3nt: TGTGCCAGTAGTCCAGGGACTAGCGGGATTCAGCAGTACTTC

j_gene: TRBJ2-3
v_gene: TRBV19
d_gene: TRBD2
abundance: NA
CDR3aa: CASSTSGRALDTQYF
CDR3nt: TGTGCCAGTAGCACTAGCGGGAGGGCCCTAGATACGCAGTATTTT

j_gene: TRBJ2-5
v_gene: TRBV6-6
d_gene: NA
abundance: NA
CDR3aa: CASSYDSSVETQYF
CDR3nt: TGTGCCAGCAGTTACGATTCCTCGGTGGAGACCCAGTACTTC

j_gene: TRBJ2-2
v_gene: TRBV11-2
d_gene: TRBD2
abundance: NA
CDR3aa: CASTGLAGDDTGELFF
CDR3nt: TGTGCCAGCACCGGACTAGCGGGAGACGACACCGGGGAGCTGTTTTTT

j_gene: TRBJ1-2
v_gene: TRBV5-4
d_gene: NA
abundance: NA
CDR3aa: CASSVLLEPGGYTF
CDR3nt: TGTGCCAGCAGCGTACTCCTAGAGCCGGGAGGCTACACCTTC

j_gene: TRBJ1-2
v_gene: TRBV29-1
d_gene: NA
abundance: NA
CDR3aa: CSVETRNGYTF
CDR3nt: TGCAGCGTTGAAACCAGGAATGGCTACACCTTC

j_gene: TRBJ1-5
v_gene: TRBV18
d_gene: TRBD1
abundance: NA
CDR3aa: CASSPGTGSSNQPQHF
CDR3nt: TGTGCCAGCTCACCCGGGACAGGGAGTAGCAATCAGCCCCAGCATTTT

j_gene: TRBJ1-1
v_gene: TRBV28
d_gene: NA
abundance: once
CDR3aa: CASSFGRFDTEAFF
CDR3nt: TGTGCCAGCAGTTTCGGGAGGTTTGACACTGAAGCTTTCTTT

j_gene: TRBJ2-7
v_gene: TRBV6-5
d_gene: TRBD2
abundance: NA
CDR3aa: CASSSAGGPSYEQYF
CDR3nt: TGTGCCAGCAGTTCGGCGGGAGGCCCATCCTACGAGCAGTACTTC

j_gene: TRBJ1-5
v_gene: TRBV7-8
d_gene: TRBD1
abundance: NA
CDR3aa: CASSSRQGKNQPQHF
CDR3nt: TGTGCCAGCAGCTCTCGACAGGGAAAGAATCAGCCCCAGCATTTT

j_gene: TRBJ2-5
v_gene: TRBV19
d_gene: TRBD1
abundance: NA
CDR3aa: CASRSGQGVETQYF
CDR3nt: TGTGCCAGTAGATCTGGACAGGGGGTAGAGACCCAGTACTTC

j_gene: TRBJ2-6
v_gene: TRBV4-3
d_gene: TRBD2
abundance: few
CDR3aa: CASSQGTSSSGANVLTF
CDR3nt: TGCGCCAGCAGCCAAGGGACTAGCAGCTCTGGGGCCAACGTCCTGACTTTC

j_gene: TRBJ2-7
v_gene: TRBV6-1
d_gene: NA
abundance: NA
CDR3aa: CASTFQREQYF
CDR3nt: TGTGCCAGCACCTTCCAACGGGAGCAGTACTTC

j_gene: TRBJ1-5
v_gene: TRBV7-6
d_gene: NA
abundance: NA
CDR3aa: CASSLDYARGDNQPQHF
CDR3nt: TGTGCCAGCAGCTTAGACTACGCCAGGGGAGATAATCAGCCCCAGCATTTT

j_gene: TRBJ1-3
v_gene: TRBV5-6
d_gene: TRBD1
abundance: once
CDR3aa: CASSSQGRGNTIYF
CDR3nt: TGTGCCAGCAGCTCACAGGGGAGGGGAAACACCATATATTTT

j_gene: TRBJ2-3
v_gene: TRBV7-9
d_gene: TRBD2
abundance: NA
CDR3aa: CASSLDGRELDTQYF
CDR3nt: TGTGCCAGCAGCTTAGACGGGCGGGAGTTAGATACGCAGTATTTT

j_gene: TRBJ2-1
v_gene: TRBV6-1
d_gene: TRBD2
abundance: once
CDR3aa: CAVTSGIYNEQFF
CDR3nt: TGTGCCGTGACTAGCGGGATTTACAATGAGCAGTTCTTC

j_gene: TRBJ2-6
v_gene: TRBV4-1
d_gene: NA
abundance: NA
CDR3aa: CASSLEDTLGANVLTF
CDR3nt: TGCGCCAGCAGCCTCGAGGACACCTTGGGGGCCAACGTCCTGACTTTC